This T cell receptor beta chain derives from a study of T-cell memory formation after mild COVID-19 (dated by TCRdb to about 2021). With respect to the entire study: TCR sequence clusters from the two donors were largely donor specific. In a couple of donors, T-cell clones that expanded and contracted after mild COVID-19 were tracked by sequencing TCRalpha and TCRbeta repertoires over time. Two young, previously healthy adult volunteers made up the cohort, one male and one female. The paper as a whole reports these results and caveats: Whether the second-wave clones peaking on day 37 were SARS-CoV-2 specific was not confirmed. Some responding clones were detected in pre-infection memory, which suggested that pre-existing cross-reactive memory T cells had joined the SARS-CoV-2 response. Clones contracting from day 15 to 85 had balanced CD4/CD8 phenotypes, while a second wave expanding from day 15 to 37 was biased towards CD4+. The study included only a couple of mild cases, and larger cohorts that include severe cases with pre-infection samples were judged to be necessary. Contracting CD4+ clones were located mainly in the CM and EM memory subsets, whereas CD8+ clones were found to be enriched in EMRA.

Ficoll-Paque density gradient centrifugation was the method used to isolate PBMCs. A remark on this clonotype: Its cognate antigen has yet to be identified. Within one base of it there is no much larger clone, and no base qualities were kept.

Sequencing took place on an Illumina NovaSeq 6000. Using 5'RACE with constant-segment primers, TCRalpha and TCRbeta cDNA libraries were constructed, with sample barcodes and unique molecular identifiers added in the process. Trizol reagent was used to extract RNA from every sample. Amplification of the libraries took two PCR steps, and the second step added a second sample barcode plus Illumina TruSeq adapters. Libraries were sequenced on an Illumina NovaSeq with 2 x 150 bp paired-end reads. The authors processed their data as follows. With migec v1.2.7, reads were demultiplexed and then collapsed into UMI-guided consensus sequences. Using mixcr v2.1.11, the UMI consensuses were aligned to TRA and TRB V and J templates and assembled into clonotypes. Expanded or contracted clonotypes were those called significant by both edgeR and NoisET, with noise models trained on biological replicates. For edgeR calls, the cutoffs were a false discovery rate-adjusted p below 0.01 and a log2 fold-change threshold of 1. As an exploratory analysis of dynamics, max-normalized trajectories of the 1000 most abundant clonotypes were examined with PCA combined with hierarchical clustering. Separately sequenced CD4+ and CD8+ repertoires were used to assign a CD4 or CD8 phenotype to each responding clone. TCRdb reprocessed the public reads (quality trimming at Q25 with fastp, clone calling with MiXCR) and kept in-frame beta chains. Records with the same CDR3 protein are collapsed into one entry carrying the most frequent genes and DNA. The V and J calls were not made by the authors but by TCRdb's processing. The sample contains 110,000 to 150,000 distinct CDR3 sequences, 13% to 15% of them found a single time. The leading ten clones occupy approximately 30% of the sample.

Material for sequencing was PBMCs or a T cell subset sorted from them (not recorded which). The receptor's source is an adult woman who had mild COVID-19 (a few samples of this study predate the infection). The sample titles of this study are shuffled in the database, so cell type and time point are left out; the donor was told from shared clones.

The CDR3 corresponds to CASKVGTTENEQFF. The DNA sequence reads TGCGCCAGCAAGGTTGGGACAACCGAAAATGAGCAGTTCTTC. The chain links TRBV5-1 with TRBJ2-1, with TRBD1 tentatively as D gene (6 bases match). The cysteine opens and the phenylalanine closes a CDR3 of 14 amino acids. Only CDR3 DNA is held: 42 bases, read in frame from base 1. V is pared back by 6 bases and J by 7 bases, with 17 bases lying between the germline termini. Per the germline V gene, SGHRS is the CDR1 and YFSETQ is the CDR2.